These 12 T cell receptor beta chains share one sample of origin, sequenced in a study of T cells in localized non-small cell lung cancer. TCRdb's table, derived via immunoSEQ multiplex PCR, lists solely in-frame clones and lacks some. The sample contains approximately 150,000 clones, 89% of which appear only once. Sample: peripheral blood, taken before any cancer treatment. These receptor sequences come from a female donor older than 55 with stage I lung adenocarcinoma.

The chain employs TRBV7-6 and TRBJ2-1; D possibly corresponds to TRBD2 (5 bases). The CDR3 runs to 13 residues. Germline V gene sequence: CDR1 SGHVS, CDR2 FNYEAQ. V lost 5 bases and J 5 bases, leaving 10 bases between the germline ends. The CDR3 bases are TGTGCCAGCAGCCCCCGGGGAGACAATGAGCAGTTCTTC. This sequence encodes CASSPRGDNEQFF.

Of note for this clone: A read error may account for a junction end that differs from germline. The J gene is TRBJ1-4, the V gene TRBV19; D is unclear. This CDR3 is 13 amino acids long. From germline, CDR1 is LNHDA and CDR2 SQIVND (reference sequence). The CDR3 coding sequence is TGTGCCAGTAGCATAGTAACAGCTGAAAAACTGTTTTTT. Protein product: CASSIVTAEKLFF.

In nucleotides, the CDR3 is TGTGCCAGCAGCTTAGCGGGGGGAGCTAATGAAAAACTGTTTTTT. It encodes CASSLAGGANEKLFF. The chain couples TRBV7-8 to TRBJ1-4; D is possibly TRBD1 (5 bases). The CDR3 spans 15 residues. Per the germline V gene, CDR1 is SGHVS and CDR2 is FQNEAQ. Trimming removed 0 bases from V and 3 bases from J, with 8 bases in between.

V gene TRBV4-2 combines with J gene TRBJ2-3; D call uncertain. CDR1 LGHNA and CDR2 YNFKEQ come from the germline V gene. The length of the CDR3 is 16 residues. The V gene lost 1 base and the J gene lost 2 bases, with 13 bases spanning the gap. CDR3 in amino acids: CASSQAIQANTDTQYF. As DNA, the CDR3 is TGTGCCAGCAGCCAAGCGATCCAGGCGAACACAGATACGCAGTATTTT.

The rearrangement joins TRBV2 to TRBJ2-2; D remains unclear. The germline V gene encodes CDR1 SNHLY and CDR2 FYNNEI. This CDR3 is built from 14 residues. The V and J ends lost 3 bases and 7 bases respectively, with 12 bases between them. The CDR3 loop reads CASSDWVRGGELFF. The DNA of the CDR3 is TGTGCCAGCAGTGACTGGGTACGAGGCGGGGAGCTGTTTTTT.

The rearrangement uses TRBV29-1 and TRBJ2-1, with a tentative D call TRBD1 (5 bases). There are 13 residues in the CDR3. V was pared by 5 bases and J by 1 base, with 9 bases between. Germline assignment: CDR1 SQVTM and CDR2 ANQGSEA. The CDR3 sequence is CSVRKGSYNEQFF. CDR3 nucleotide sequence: TGCAGCGTTCGAAAGGGGTCCTACAATGAGCAGTTCTTC.

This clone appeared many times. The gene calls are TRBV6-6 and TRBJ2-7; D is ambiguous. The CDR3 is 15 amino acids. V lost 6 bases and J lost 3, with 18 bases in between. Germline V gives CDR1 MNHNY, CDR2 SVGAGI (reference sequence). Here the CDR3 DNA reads TGTGCCAGCAGAAAATTAGTCTACTCGGGCTACGAGCAGTACTTC. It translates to CASRKLVYSGYEQYF.

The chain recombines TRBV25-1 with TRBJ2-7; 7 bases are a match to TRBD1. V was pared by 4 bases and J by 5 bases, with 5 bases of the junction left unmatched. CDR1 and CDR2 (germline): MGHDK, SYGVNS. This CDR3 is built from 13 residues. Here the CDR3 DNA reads TGTGCCAGCAGTGGACAGGGTCGTGACGAGCAGTACTTC. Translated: CASSGQGRDEQYF.

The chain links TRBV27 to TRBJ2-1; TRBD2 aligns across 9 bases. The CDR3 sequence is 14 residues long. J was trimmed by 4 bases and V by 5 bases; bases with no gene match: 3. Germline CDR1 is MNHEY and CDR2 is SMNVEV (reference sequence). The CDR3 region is CASSGTSSYNEQFF. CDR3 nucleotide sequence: TGTGCCAGCAGTGGGACTAGCAGTTACAATGAGCAGTTCTTC.

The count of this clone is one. The CDR3 DNA sequence: TGTGCCAGCAGTGAGGGATGGACAGACTCCTACGAGCAGTACTTC. Translated: CASSEGWTDSYEQYF. This chain joins TRBV6-1 and TRBJ2-7, with TRBD1 as a possible D gene (6 bases). Trimming removed 3 bases from V and 0 bases from J, with 12 bases in between. Germline V gene lookup returns CDR1 MNHNS and CDR2 SASEGT. The CDR3 has 15 amino acids.

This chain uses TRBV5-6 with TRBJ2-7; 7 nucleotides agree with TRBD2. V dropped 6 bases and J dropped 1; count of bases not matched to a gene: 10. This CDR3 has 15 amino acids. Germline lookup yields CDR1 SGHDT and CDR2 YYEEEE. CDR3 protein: CASTLSGAGSYEQYF. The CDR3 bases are TGTGCCAGCACCCTGAGCGGGGCCGGGTCCTACGAGCAGTACTTC.

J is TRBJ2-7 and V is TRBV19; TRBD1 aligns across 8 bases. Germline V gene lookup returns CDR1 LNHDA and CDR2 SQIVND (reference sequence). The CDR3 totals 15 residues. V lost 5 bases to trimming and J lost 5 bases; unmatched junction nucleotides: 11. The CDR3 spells CASSPTGQDLHEQYF. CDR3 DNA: TGTGCCAGTAGTCCGACGGGACAGGATCTCCACGAGCAGTACTTC. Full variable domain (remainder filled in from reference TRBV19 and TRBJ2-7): DGGITQSPKYLFRKEGQNVTLSCEQNLNHDAMYWYRQDPGQGLRLIYYSQIVNDFQKGDIAEGYSVSREKKESFPLTVTSAQKNPTAFYLCASSPTGQDLHEQYFGPGTRLTVT.